These 3 T cell receptor beta chains share one sample of origin, sequenced in a study of T cell responses to AZD1222 COVID-19 vaccine. The data were produced by immunoSEQ multiplex PCR, yet TCRdb's version contains in-frame clones alone and is incomplete. This table holds 70,000 to 90,000 clones, roughly 86% found once. This material consisted of peripheral blood, taken on day 0 of AZD1222 vaccination. These receptor sequences come from an adult in good health.

The count of this clone is one. The DNA of the CDR3 is TGTGCCAGCGCTGTAGGGATATACACCGGGGAGCTGTTTTTT. This sequence encodes CASAVGIYTGELFF. The V and J genes are TRBV2 and TRBJ2-2; no clear D. With 8 bases removed from V and 3 bases from J, the gap between germline ends came to 13 bases. The germline V gene encodes CDR1 SNHLY and CDR2 FYNNEI. The CDR3 is made up of 14 amino acids.

This clone was detected once. The chain uses TRBV19 and TRBJ2-7; D is perhaps TRBD2 (6 bases). Germline V gives CDR1 LNHDA, CDR2 SQIVND (reference sequence). The CDR3 loop spans 15 amino acids. V was pared by 0 bases and J by 1 base, with 10 bases between. The CDR3 DNA is TGTGCCAGTAGTATAGATCCGGCGGGATCCTACGAGCAGTACTTC. It codes for CASSIDPAGSYEQYF.

This chain links TRBV24-1 with TRBJ1-2, with TRBD1 matching over 8 bases. CDR3 size: 14 residues. V lost 3 bases to trimming and J lost 4 bases; unmatched junction nucleotides: 3. Germline CDR1 and CDR2: KGHDR and SFDVKD. This CDR3 reads CATSDTGTGYGYTF. For the CDR3, the DNA is TGTGCCACCAGTGATACCGGGACAGGCTATGGCTACACCTTC.